The clone carrying this T cell receptor beta chain is a singleton in its sample. Trimming removed 4 bases at V and 1 base at J, with 8 bases between. The CDR3 runs to 13 residues. Looked up from germline, CDR1 is LGHNA and CDR2 is YSLEER. These data come from a study of shared clonotypes between healthy human individuals. Terminally differentiated effector memory CD45RA+ cells were excluded by CCR7 positive selection of CD45RO-negative cells. TCRdb's table, derived via immunoSEQ multiplex PCR, lists solely in-frame clones and lacks some. The sample consists of fewer than 1 million clones, roughly 96% of them appearing once.

Sequencing was done on a sample of naive CD8+ T cells sorted from blood. This TCR was recovered from a man under 40 in good health. The chain couples TRBV4-3 to TRBJ2-7, with D hard to call. CDR3 in DNA: TGCGCCAGCAGCCTTGATGGGTCCTACGAGCAGTACTTC. Amino acid sequence: CASSLDGSYEQYF.